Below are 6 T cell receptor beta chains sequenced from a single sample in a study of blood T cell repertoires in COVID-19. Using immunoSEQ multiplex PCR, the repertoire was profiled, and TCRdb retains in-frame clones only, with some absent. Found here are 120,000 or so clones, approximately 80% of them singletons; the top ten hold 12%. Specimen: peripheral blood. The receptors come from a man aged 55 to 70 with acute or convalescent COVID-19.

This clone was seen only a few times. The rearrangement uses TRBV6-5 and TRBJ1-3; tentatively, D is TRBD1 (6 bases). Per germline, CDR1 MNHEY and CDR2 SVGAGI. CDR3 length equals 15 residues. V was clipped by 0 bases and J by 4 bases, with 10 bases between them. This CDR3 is CASSYSGTLGNTIYF. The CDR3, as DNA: TGTGCCAGCAGTTACTCGGGGACACTCGGAAACACCATATATTTT.

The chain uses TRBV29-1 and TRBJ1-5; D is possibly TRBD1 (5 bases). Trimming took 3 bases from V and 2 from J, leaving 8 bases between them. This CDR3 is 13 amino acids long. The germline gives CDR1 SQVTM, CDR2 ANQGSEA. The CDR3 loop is CSVDRAGNQPQHF. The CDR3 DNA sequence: TGCAGCGTTGACAGGGCTGGCAATCAGCCCCAGCATTTT.

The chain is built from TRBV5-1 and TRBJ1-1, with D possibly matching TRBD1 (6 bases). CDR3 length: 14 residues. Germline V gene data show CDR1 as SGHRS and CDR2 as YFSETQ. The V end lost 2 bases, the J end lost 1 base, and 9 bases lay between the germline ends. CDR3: CASSLNRANTEAFF. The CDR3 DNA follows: TGCGCCAGCAGCTTAAACAGGGCGAACACTGAAGCTTTCTTT.

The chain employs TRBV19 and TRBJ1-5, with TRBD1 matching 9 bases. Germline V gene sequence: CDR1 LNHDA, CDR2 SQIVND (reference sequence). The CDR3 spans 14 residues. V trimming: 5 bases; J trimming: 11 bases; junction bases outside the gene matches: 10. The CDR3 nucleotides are TGTGCCAGTAGTCCCGGACAGGGGCCTTTGTCCCAGCATTTT. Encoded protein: CASSPGQGPLSQHF.

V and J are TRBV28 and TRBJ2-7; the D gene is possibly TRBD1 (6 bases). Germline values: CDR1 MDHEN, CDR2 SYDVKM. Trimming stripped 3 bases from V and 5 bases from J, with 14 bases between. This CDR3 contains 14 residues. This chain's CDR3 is CASSLDSPRDEQYF. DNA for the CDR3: TGTGCCAGCAGTTTGGACAGCCCGAGGGACGAGCAGTACTTC.

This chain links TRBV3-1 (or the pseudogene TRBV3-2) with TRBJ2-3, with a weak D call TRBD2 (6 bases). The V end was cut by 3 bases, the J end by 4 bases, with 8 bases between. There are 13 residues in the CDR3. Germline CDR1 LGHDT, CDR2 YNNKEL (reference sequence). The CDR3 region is CASSQGLADTQYF. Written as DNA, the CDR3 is TGTGCCAGCAGCCAGGGACTCGCAGATACGCAGTATTTT.